A selection of T cell receptor beta chains follows, all from one sample in a study of patients and donors after allogeneic stem cell transplantation. TCRdb re-called the RT-PCR reads through MiXCR, storing one row per CDR3 protein. The table has 390,000 or so distinct CDR3 sequences, approximately 16% seen once. The specimen sequenced was blood, either unsorted or a sorted T cell fraction (not recorded which). Every receptor here comes from a human donor who was either an allogeneic HSCT recipient or a stem cell or donor lymphocyte infusion donor (not recorded which). It is not recorded whose cells these are; they may come from a transplant donor. Each CDR3 is given with its conserved first and last residue. The D gene is left open where the match is weak. Clone size is shown for a subset of rows, as once, few, many or a class of expanded clone.

J gene	V gene	clone size	D gene	CDR3 length	CDR3 DNA	CDR3 protein
TRBJ1-6	TRBV25-1	few	-	12	TGTGCCAGCAGTGAGCAAAATTCACCCCTCCACTTT	CASSEQNSPLHF
TRBJ1-5	TRBV18	-	TRBD1	16	TGTGCCAGCTCACTACCAGGGGGTTTACGCAATCAGCCCCAGCATTTT	CASSLPGGLRNQPQHF
TRBJ1-1	TRBV6-1	-	-	15	TGTGCCAGCAGGTCCGCGGGGGTGATGAACACTGAAGCTTTCTTT	CASRSAGVMNTEAFF
TRBJ2-7	TRBV12-3/TRBV12-4	-	-	13	TGTGCCAGCACCCCGGGACTTTCCTACGAGCAGTACTTC	CASTPGLSYEQYF
TRBJ1-2	TRBV7-9	few	-	15	TGTGCCAGCAGCTTAGGCCCGGGCCGCGGAACAGGCTACACCTTC	CASSLGPGRGTGYTF
TRBJ2-5	TRBV6-5	many	-	16	TGTGCCAGCAGTTACCGTTTTCTAACTAGGGGAGAGACCCAGTACTTC	CASSYRFLTRGETQYF
TRBJ1-1	TRBV20-1	many	-	12	TGCAGTGCTAGTAGGGTTCTGGGCGAAGCTTTCTTT	CSASRVLGEAFF
TRBJ1-4	TRBV27	-	-	16	TGTGCCAGCAGTCTCCAATCGACAAGCCGTAGGGAAAAACTGTTTTTT	CASSLQSTSRREKLFF
TRBJ2-2	TRBV9	-	-	14	TGTGCCAGCAGCGTAGTGGGGGGAAGCGGGGAGCTGTTTTTT	CASSVVGGSGELFF
TRBJ2-6	TRBV5-1	few	-	16	TGCGCCAGCAGCTTGGCTGGGAGCAGTGGGGCCAACGTCCTGACTTTC	CASSLAGSSGANVLTF
TRBJ1-1	TRBV6-4	-	-	14	TGTGCCAGCAGTTTATGGGGCCCTAGGACTGAAGCTTTCTTT	CASSLWGPRTEAFF
TRBJ2-2	TRBV12-3/TRBV12-4	-	TRBD1	16	TGTGCCAGCAGTTTTATCCAGGGGGCATTGACCGGGGAGCTGTTTTTT	CASSFIQGALTGELFF
TRBJ2-7	TRBV28	few	TRBD1	15	TGTGCCAGCGCCTACCGGGACAGGGAAATCTACGAGCAGTACTTC	CASAYRDREIYEQYF
TRBJ2-7	TRBV5-1	few	-	17	TGCGCCAGCAGCTTGCACGCAGGGTCCCCAAAGCCTTACGAGCAGTACTTC	CASSLHAGSPKPYEQYF
TRBJ1-1	TRBV6-1	-	TRBD1	15	TGTGCCAGCAGCAGCCGCGGACAGGGTTGGCCTGAAGCTTTCTTT	CASSSRGQGWPEAFF
TRBJ2-7	TRBV4-1	-	-	13	TGCGCCAGCAGCTGGGACCTTTTAGGAGAGCAGTACTTC	CASSWDLLGEQYF
TRBJ1-1	TRBV5-1	once	-	16	TGCGCCAGCAGCTTGGACGCCAGGGGAATGAACACTGAAGCTTTCTTT	CASSLDARGMNTEAFF
TRBJ2-1	TRBV2	few	TRBD2	15	TGTGCCAGCAGTGAGTCGCGGGGGGGATACAATGAGCAGTTCTTC	CASSESRGGYNEQFF
TRBJ1-1	TRBV12-3/TRBV12-4	-	-	13	TGTGCCAGCAGGGCAAGGGGGAGCACTGAAGCTTTCTTT	CASRARGSTEAFF
TRBJ1-1	TRBV28	few	-	14	TGTGCCAGCAGTTTCCGGGGGGTCGTCACTGAAGCTTTCTTT	CASSFRGVVTEAFF
TRBJ2-7	TRBV4-1	-	TRBD2	14	TGCGCCAGCAGCCGCCCCGGGAGGGAATATGAGCAGTACTTC	CASSRPGREYEQYF
TRBJ2-7	TRBV25-1	-	-	15	TGTGCCAGCAGTGTAACAGGAAAAAACTCCTACGAGCAGTACTTC	CASSVTGKNSYEQYF
TRBJ1-1	TRBV27	-	-	14	TGTGCCAGCAGTTTTGGCAGCTTGAACACTGAAGCTTTCTTT	CASSFGSLNTEAFF
TRBJ2-2	TRBV27	few	-	16	TGTGCCAGCAGTTTATCGTGGCAGGGGAGGACCGGGGAGCTGTTTTTT	CASSLSWQGRTGELFF
TRBJ2-7	TRBV9	few	TRBD1	14	TGTGCCAGCAGCCGGACAGGGCGAATCTACGAGCAGTACTTC	CASSRTGRIYEQYF
TRBJ1-1	TRBV6-2/TRBV6-3	few	-	12	TGTGCCAGCGGCAGGGGCCGGTCGGAAGCTTTCTTT	CASGRGRSEAFF
TRBJ1-4	TRBV4-1	-	-	18	TGCGCCAGCAGCCAAGCCAAACCGGGTCTCACAACTAATGAAAAACTGTTTTTT	CASSQAKPGLTTNEKLFF
TRBJ1-5	TRBV2	-	TRBD1	17	TGTGCCAGCAGTCCCGGAGGACAGGGCTTCAACAATCAGCCCCAGCATTTT	CASSPGGQGFNNQPQHF
TRBJ2-7	TRBV9	-	TRBD1	15	TGTGCCAGCAGCGTAGGGACAGGCTTTACCTACGAGCAGTACTTC	CASSVGTGFTYEQYF
TRBJ1-4	TRBV4-1	-	-	16	TGCGCCAGCAGCCCTTTCCGGGTCGCAACTAATGAAAAACTGTTTTTT	CASSPFRVATNEKLFF
TRBJ2-1	TRBV4-2	-	-	14	TGTGCCAGCAGCCAAGGGGGACTCTACAATGAGCAGTTCTTC	CASSQGGLYNEQFF
TRBJ2-1	TRBV15	-	TRBD1	14	TGTGCCACCAGCAACCCCGGGACAGGGAATGAGCAGTTCTTC	CATSNPGTGNEQFF